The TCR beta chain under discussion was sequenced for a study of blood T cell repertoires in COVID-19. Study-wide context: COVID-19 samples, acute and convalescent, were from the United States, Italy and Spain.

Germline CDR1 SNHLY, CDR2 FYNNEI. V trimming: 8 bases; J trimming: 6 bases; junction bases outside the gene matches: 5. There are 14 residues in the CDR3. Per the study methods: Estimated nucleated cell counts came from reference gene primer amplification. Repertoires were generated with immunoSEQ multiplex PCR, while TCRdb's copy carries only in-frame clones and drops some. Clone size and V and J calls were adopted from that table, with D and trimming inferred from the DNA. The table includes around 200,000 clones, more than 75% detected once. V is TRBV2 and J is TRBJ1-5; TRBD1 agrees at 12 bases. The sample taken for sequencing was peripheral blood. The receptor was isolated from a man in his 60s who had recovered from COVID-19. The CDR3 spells CASRGTGGVQPQHF. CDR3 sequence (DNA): TGTGCCAGCCGCGGGACAGGGGGCGTTCAGCCCCAGCATTTT.